This TCR beta chain was identified during a study of cytomegalovirus exposure and HLA in healthy donors. Regarding the study as a whole: Overall, approximately 150 TCR beta chains were annotated as cytomegalovirus-associated.

While the first cohort had about 610 subjects, the donors belonged to the separate validation cohort of about 110 subjects. Germline V gene data show CDR1 as SGHRS and CDR2 as YFSETQ. The CDR3 sequence is 16 residues long. V shed 0 bases and J shed 0 bases, with 12 bases lying between them. As for this clone: Antigen specificity is unknown.

Libraries were prepared by immunoSEQ multiplex PCR; TCRdb keeps only in-frame clonotypes and omits some of them. The sample includes 200,000 to 250,000 clones, roughly 91% of them seen just once. This receptor was obtained from a woman between 18 and 30 years old in good health and CMV-seropositive. Sequencing was performed on PBMCs. The chain employs TRBV5-1 and TRBJ2-5; D unclear. The CDR3 DNA is TGCGCCAGCAGCTTGGCATCCCAGTCTTACCAAGAGACCCAGTACTTC. It codes for CASSLASQSYQETQYF.